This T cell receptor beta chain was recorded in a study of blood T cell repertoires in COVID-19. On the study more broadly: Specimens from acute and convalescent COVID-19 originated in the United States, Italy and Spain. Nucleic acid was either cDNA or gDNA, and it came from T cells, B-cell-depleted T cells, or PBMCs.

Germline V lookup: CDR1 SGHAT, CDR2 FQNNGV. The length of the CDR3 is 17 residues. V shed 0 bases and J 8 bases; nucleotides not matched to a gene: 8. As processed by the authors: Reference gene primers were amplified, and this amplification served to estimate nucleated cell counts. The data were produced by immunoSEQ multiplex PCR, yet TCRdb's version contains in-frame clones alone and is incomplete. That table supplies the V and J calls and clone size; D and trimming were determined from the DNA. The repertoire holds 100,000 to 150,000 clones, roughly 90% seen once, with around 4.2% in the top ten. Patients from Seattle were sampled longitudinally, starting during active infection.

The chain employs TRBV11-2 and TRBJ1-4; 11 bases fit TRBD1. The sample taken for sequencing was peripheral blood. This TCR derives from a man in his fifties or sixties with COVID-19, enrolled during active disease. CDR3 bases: TGTGCCAGCAGCTTAGATCGGCGGGGGACAGGGGGGGAAAAACTGTTTTTT. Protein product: CASSLDRRGTGGEKLFF. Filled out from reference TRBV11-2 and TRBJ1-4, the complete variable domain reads EAGVAQSPRYKIIEKRQSVAFWCNPISGHATLYWYQQILGQGPKLLIQFQNNGVVDDSQLPKDRFSAERLKGVDSTLKIQPAKLEDSAVYLCASSLDRRGTGGEKLFFGSGTQLSVL.